Listed here are 5 T cell receptor beta chains from one sample, sequenced in a study of regulatory T cells in long-lasting Graves disease (dated by TCRdb to the early 2020s). Taken with the paper, the label for time point translates to: newly diagnosed GD, antithyroid drugs for less than 3 months. For both TCR sequencing and RNA sequencing, RNA was extracted from PBMCs using TRIzol. The method behind the library was multiplex PCR. Sequencing was carried out with an Illumina HiSeq 4000. iRepertoire HTBI primers and Arm-PCR amplification of CDR3 regions were used to construct TCR beta libraries. TCRdb's own reprocessing of the public reads used fastp at Q25 and MiXCR and kept productive beta chains. When rows share a CDR3 protein, they turn into one entry using the most common DNA and genes. The sample includes approximately 270,000 distinct CDR3 sequences, with approximately 20% observed a single time. In total, the top ten clones hold around 13% of the sample.

This sample was shared with a second study, whose subject was T cells in Graves' hyperthyroidism and ophthalmopathy.

The sequencing here drew on peripheral blood mononuclear cells (PBMCs), taken at new diagnosis, from a patient treated with antithyroid drugs. These TCRs come from a woman aged 30 to 39 with Graves disease. Donor details come from another sample of the same person, matched by shared clones.

This chain's CDR3 is CASSIGQWGNQPQHF. In DNA, the CDR3 is TGTGCCAGTAGTATTGGGCAATGGGGCAATCAGCCCCAGCATTTT. This chain connects TRBV19 to TRBJ1-5; no reliable D call. Trimming took off 3 bases at V and 2 bases at J, with 11 bases between the two ends. The CDR3 consists of 15 residues. The germline V gene has CDR1 LNHDA and CDR2 SQIVND (reference sequence).

In this sample, this clonotype turned up many times. V is TRBV5-1 and J is TRBJ1-1; D may be TRBD1 (6 bases). The CDR3 runs 13 residues. Germline V gene sequence: CDR1 SGHRS, CDR2 YFSETQ. The V gene lost 6 bases and the J gene lost 4 bases, with 13 bases spanning the gap. CDR3 DNA sequence: TGCGCCAGCAAAGTTGGAGGGGGCACTGAAGCTTTCTTT. Translating gives CASKVGGGTEAFF.

As to this clonotype: This likely traces to a read error, being one base from a far larger clone. J is TRBJ2-4 and V is TRBV7-2, with D possibly called TRBD1 or TRBD2 (6 bases each). The DNA matches TRBJ2-1 better at its end, which makes the J call doubtful. CDR1 is SGHTA, CDR2 FQGNSA, per germline. CDR3 length: 16 residues. The CDR3 here is CASSWQTGALYNGQFF. DNA for the CDR3: TGTGCCAGCAGCTGGCAAACGGGGGCGCTTTACAATGGGCAGTTCTTC.

This clonotype was seen many times. The V and J genes are TRBV7-3 and TRBJ2-3; 9 bases line up with TRBD2. The ends lost 2 bases at V and 0 bases at J; junction bases unmatched: 3. CDR1 and CDR2 from the germline V gene are SGHTA and FQGTGA. This CDR3 has 16 amino acids. CDR3 DNA: TGTGCCAGCAGCTTAGGGCTAGCGGGGAGCACAGATACGCAGTATTTT. Protein sequence: CASSLGLAGSTDTQYF.

This clonotype was recorded many times. The chain couples TRBV3-1 to TRBJ1-5; the D is unclear. Germline loops: CDR1 LGHDT, CDR2 YNNKEL (reference sequence). V was pared by 0 bases and J by 7 bases, with 10 bases between. The CDR3 spans 14 residues. DNA for the CDR3: TGTGCCAGCAGCCAAGAAGGGTTCGGGCAGCCCCAGCATTTT. Amino acids: CASSQEGFGQPQHF.